These T cell receptor beta chains were read from a single sample in a study of blood T cell repertoires in COVID-19. Sequenced by immunoSEQ multiplex PCR; TCRdb stores in-frame clones only, minus some. This sample has about 250,000 clones, with around 89% found just once. Material: PBMCs or T cells enriched from blood (not recorded which). The receptors shown here come from a woman in her forties or fifties who had recovered from COVID-19. CDR3s include the opening cysteine and the closing phenylalanine or tryptophan. A D gene is named only where the DNA matches it firmly. Not all rows give a size; the values are once, few, many and, for expanded clones, a class.

V gene	clone size	D gene	J gene	CDR3 protein	CDR3 DNA
TRBV29-1	NA	TRBD2	TRBJ2-1	CSVEAPGATSGSSYNEQFF	TGCAGCGTTGAAGCCCCAGGGGCTACTAGCGGAAGCTCCTACAATGAGCAGTTCTTC
TRBV3-1/TRBV3-2	NA	NA	TRBJ1-1	CASSDVYSYTEAFF	TGTGCCAGCAGCGACGTTTACAGCTACACTGAAGCTTTCTTT
TRBV28	NA	TRBD1	TRBJ2-6	CASSTPDRVLTSGANVLTF	TGTGCCAGCAGTACTCCGGACAGGGTTTTAACCTCTGGGGCCAACGTCCTGACTTTC
TRBV3-1/TRBV3-2	NA	TRBD2	TRBJ2-1	CASSSGLAGRNNEQFF	TGTGCCAGCAGCTCTGGACTAGCGGGGAGGAACAATGAGCAGTTCTTC
TRBV6-5	NA	TRBD1	TRBJ1-6	CASRYTTGANNSPLHF	TGTGCCAGCAGGTACACGACAGGGGCGAATAATTCACCCCTCCACTTT
TRBV19	NA	NA	TRBJ2-1	CASSKGNVRNEQFF	TGTGCCAGTAGCAAGGGGAATGTCAGGAATGAGCAGTTCTTC
TRBV28	few	TRBD1	TRBJ1-2	CASSLFSLRDRVVGYTF	TGTGCCAGCAGTTTATTTTCTCTCAGGGACAGGGTCGTCGGCTACACCTTC
TRBV11-2	few	NA	TRBJ1-2	CATGPGDGYTF	TGTGCCACCGGCCCGGGGGATGGCTACACCTTC
TRBV5-1	NA	TRBD2	TRBJ2-7	CASSFAGGPYNEQYF	TGCGCCAGCAGCTTTGCGGGAGGGCCTTACAACGAGCAGTACTTC
TRBV7-7	NA	TRBD1	TRBJ2-1	CASSPIGGQGNNEQFF	TGTGCTAGCAGCCCAATAGGGGGACAGGGTAATAATGAGCAGTTCTTC
TRBV28	NA	NA	TRBJ2-7	CASSRPQGLKAYEQYF	TGTGCCAGCAGTCGGCCACAGGGTTTAAAAGCCTACGAGCAGTACTTC
TRBV7-9	NA	NA	TRBJ1-1	CASSLALAGNPEAFF	TGTGCCAGCAGCTTAGCGCTGGCAGGCAACCCTGAAGCTTTCTTT
TRBV28	NA	NA	TRBJ1-2	CASRQPGANYGYTF	TGTGCCAGCAGACAACCGGGTGCTAACTATGGCTACACCTTC
TRBV27	NA	NA	TRBJ1-2	CASSLGARYGYTF	TGTGCCAGCAGTTTGGGGGCCCGCTATGGCTACACCTTC
TRBV28	NA	NA	TRBJ1-2	CASSLYWGSPYGYTF	TGTGCCAGCAGTTTATACTGGGGCAGCCCCTATGGCTACACCTTC
TRBV6-5	NA	TRBD2	TRBJ2-7	CASTKTSGSYEQYF	TGTGCCAGCACCAAGACTAGCGGGAGCTACGAGCAGTACTTC
TRBV7-2	NA	TRBD2	TRBJ2-7	CASSPGLAGEEQYF	TGTGCCAGCAGCCCTGGACTAGCGGGAGAAGAGCAGTACTTC
TRBV4-3	NA	TRBD1	TRBJ1-1	CASSRGTGKTHTEAFF	TGCGCCAGCAGCCGAGGGACAGGTAAAACCCATACTGAAGCTTTCTTT
TRBV5-1	once	TRBD2	TRBJ2-5	CASSFGGGSETQYF	TGCGCCAGCAGCTTCGGGGGAGGGAGCGAGACCCAGTACTTC
TRBV7-2	NA	TRBD1	TRBJ1-2	CASSQSRQGAKIGYTF	TGTGCCAGCAGCCAATCCCGACAGGGGGCGAAGATTGGCTACACCTTC
TRBV6-5	NA	NA	TRBJ2-7	CASARTETYEQYF	TGTGCCAGCGCTCGGACTGAAACCTACGAGCAGTACTTC
TRBV30	NA	NA	TRBJ2-2	CAWSETRSAGELFF	TGTGCCTGGAGTGAAACTAGGTCGGCCGGGGAGCTGTTTTTT
TRBV19	once	NA	TRBJ1-1	CASRSGTRGMNTEAFF	TGTGCCAGTAGGTCGGGGACAAGAGGCATGAACACTGAAGCTTTCTTT
TRBV6-2/TRBV6-3	once	NA	TRBJ2-7	CASSYLLHEQYF	TGTGCCAGCAGTTACCTCCTCCACGAGCAGTACTTC
TRBV6-5	once	NA	TRBJ2-1	CASAITLSGHNEQFF	TGTGCCAGCGCAATTACTCTAAGCGGGCACAATGAGCAGTTCTTC
TRBV9	NA	NA	TRBJ2-2	CASSVASGVAGELFF	TGTGCCAGCAGCGTAGCTTCGGGAGTGGCCGGGGAGCTGTTTTTT
TRBV7-9	NA	NA	TRBJ2-1	CASSLAVGGGEQFF	TGTGCCAGCAGCTTAGCGGTGGGAGGAGGTGAGCAGTTCTTC
TRBV7-2	NA	TRBD2	TRBJ2-1	CASSPRTSGRLDEQFF	TGTGCCAGCAGCCCCAGGACTAGCGGGAGGTTGGATGAGCAGTTCTTC
TRBV9	NA	NA	TRBJ2-3	CASSVGPGGTDTQYF	TGTGCCAGCAGCGTAGGTCCGGGAGGCACAGATACGCAGTATTTT
TRBV4-3	NA	TRBD1	TRBJ2-1	CASSQASGTGSREQFF	TGCGCCAGCAGCCAAGCCTCCGGGACAGGGTCAAGGGAGCAGTTCTTC
TRBV12-3/TRBV12-4	NA	NA	TRBJ2-1	CASSPTSNEQFF	TGTGCCAGCAGCCCAACTAGCAATGAGCAGTTCTTC
TRBV27	NA	TRBD2	TRBJ2-7	CASSLVSIGTSGYEQYF	TGTGCCAGCAGTTTAGTTTCAATAGGGACTAGCGGCTACGAGCAGTACTTC
TRBV9	NA	TRBD1	TRBJ1-6	CASSVGTGGSSPLHF	TGTGCCAGCAGCGTTGGGACAGGGGGGAGTTCACCCCTCCACTTT
TRBV10-1	NA	NA	TRBJ2-3	CASSEGGSTDTQYF	TGCGCCAGCAGTGAGGGGGGGAGCACAGATACGCAGTATTTT
TRBV18	NA	NA	TRBJ2-7	CASSPAGSGDEQYF	TGTGCCAGCTCACCAGCTGGTAGCGGTGACGAGCAGTACTTC
TRBV18	NA	TRBD2	TRBJ2-1	CASSSGLAGINEQFF	TGTGCCAGCTCATCGGGACTAGCGGGGATCAATGAGCAGTTCTTC
TRBV28	NA	NA	TRBJ1-1	CASSLGEGEAFF	TGTGCCAGCAGCTTAGGAGAGGGAGAAGCTTTCTTT
TRBV30	NA	TRBD2	TRBJ2-5	CAWTKGLAGETQYF	TGTGCCTGGACCAAGGGACTAGCGGGAGAGACCCAGTACTTC
TRBV28	once	TRBD2	TRBJ2-4	CASTPGGLNIQYF	TGTGCCAGCACCCCGGGAGGTCTAAACATTCAGTACTTC
TRBV7-9	NA	TRBD2	TRBJ2-7	CASSITGTSVDEQYF	TGTGCCAGCAGCATTACCGGGACTAGCGTTGACGAGCAGTACTTC
TRBV30	NA	TRBD2	TRBJ2-4	CAWSVLSGGTKNIQYF	TGTGCCTGGAGTGTACTGTCCGGGGGGACCAAAAACATTCAGTACTTC
TRBV28	NA	TRBD1	TRBJ1-2	CASSWGQGGYTF	TGTGCCAGCAGTTGGGGACAGGGAGGGTACACCTTC
TRBV6-2/TRBV6-3	NA	NA	TRBJ2-5	CASSYSQRAETQYF	TGTGCCAGCAGTTACTCTCAGAGGGCAGAGACCCAGTACTTC
TRBV7-9	NA	TRBD2	TRBJ2-7	CASSLAAGAGGLGNEQYF	TGTGCCAGCAGCTTAGCGGCGGGAGCGGGAGGGCTAGGGAACGAGCAGTACTTC
TRBV5-5	NA	TRBD1	TRBJ2-2	CASSFTGGTGELFF	TGTGCCAGCAGCTTCACAGGGGGAACCGGGGAGCTGTTTTTT
TRBV10-3	NA	NA	TRBJ1-1	CAISEYQGGNTEAFF	TGTGCCATCAGTGAGTACCAGGGTGGGAACACTGAAGCTTTCTTT
TRBV7-3	NA	TRBD1	TRBJ2-1	CASRSGGAYNEQFF	TGTGCCAGCAGGTCAGGGGGCGCCTACAATGAGCAGTTCTTC
TRBV28	NA	NA	TRBJ2-4	CASSLLAPGTKNIQYF	TGTGCCAGTAGTTTATTAGCTCCGGGTACCAAAAACATTCAGTACTTC
TRBV28	NA	NA	TRBJ1-5	CASSKGGNQPQHF	TGTGCCAGCAGTAAGGGGGGGAACCAGCCCCAGCATTTT
TRBV19	NA	NA	TRBJ2-7	CASSMGLSGRYEQYF	TGTGCCAGTAGTATGGGACTGTCTGGGAGGTACGAGCAGTACTTC
TRBV27	once	NA	TRBJ1-2	CASSPDSSYGYTF	TGTGCCAGCAGTCCGGACAGCTCCTATGGCTACACCTTC
TRBV28	NA	NA	TRBJ2-7	CASSPWGTGNYEQYF	TGTGCCAGCAGCCCCTGGGGAACAGGGAACTACGAGCAGTACTTC
TRBV11-3	NA	TRBD1	TRBJ1-5	CASSPNRGPQPQHF	TGTGCCAGCAGCCCTAACAGGGGGCCTCAGCCCCAGCATTTT
TRBV7-9	NA	NA	TRBJ1-6	CASSFGRGRGSPLHF	TGTGCCAGCAGCTTTGGGCGGGGTAGGGGATCACCCCTCCACTTT
TRBV28	NA	TRBD1	TRBJ2-5	CASSSPGGQGVGTQYF	TGTGCCAGCAGTTCCCCCGGGGGACAGGGGGTCGGGACCCAGTACTTC
TRBV5-1	NA	NA	TRBJ2-1	CASSLVGQGDNEQFF	TGCGCCAGCAGCTTGGTCGGGCAGGGCGACAATGAGCAGTTCTTC
TRBV9	NA	NA	TRBJ1-6	CASSDGPVSPLHF	TGTGCCAGCAGCGATGGGCCCGTTTCACCCCTCCACTTT
TRBV28	NA	NA	TRBJ2-2	CASSLPGAGTGELFF	TGTGCCAGCAGTTTACCAGGGGCAGGCACCGGGGAGCTGTTTTTT
TRBV4-1	NA	TRBD2	TRBJ2-7	CASSRAGVGGEQYF	TGCGCCAGCAGCCGCGCGGGAGTTGGAGGCGAGCAGTACTTC